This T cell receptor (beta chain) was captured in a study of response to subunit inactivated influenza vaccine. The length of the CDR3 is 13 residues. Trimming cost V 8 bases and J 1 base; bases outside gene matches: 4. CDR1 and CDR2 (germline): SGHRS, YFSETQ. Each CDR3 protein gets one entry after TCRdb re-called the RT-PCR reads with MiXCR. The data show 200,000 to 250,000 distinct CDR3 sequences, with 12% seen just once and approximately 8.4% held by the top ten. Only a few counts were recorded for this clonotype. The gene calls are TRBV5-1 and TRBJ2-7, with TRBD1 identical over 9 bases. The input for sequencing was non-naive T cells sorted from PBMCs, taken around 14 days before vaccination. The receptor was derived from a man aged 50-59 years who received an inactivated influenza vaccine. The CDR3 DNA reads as TGCGCCAGTGGGACAGGGTCATCCTACGAGCAGTACTTC. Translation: CASGTGSSYEQYF.